This TCR beta chain was captured in a study of cytomegalovirus exposure and HLA in healthy donors. General study findings and limits: Across donors, most TCRs were seen rarely, yet some public ones were widespread.

Researchers ran the PCR with 60 Vbeta and 13 Jbeta primers. This table comes from immunoSEQ multiplex PCR, and its TCRdb copy is limited to in-frame clones, with some not included. The sample has some 200,000 clones, about 70% seen once; the top ten hold 1.5% to 2%. CDR3 size: 16 residues. The ends were cut back, 0 bases at V and 2 bases at J, with 13 bases in the middle. In germline, CDR1 is SGHDT, CDR2 YYEEEE. Each of the donors was a healthy bone marrow donor. Notes on this clone: Antigen: not known.

The genes are TRBV5-6 and TRBJ2-3; a weak D match, TRBD1 (5 bases). This TCR was recovered from a woman in her 30s in good health and CMV-seronegative. The material sequenced was PBMCs. The DNA for the CDR3 is TGTGCCAGCAGCTTGGTCCAGGGTGGTTTCACAGATACGCAGTATTTT. It is translated as CASSLVQGGFTDTQYF.